The TCR beta chain under discussion was sequenced for a study of T cell changes during pregnancy in multiple sclerosis. Clones were read by immunoSEQ multiplex PCR, and TCRdb kept only the in-frame ones, dropping some. The table shows some 70,000 clones, with about 85% occurring only once. Unmatched junction bases numbered 2, after V lost 7 bases and J lost 0 bases. Germline-derived CDR1 and CDR2 are PRHDT and FYEKMQ (reference sequence). The CDR3 contains 14 residues. The sequence derives from a female donor with multiple sclerosis, enrolled in a pregnancy study. The rearrangement uses TRBV13 and TRBJ2-7, with 11 nucleotides matching TRBD2. Sequenced material: peripheral blood, taken before pregnancy. The CDR3 loop is CASNLAGGSYEQYF. CDR3 sequence (DNA): TGTGCCAGCAACCTAGCGGGGGGCTCCTACGAGCAGTACTTC.